This T cell receptor (beta chain) was obtained from a study of cytomegalovirus exposure and HLA in healthy donors listed by TCRdb under 2017. Background on the whole study: According to an earlier analysis of a few hundred of the donors, some 180 million T cells yielded 100 million or so unique TCR beta sequences and around 280 Gb of sequence data. Rather than drawing on any new phenotypic data, the later analysis identified candidate immune exposures from TCR beta sequences and the way those sequences occurred across donors. All discovery cohort repertoires had been generated using a single sequencing platform. A later genetic analysis used genome-wide SNP genotypes for about 65% of the 666 donors, treating that subset as a discovery cohort. Of the 300 to 400 genotyped donors, 81% fell in the genetic ancestry cluster associated with self-reported Caucasian donors. An early release that covered about 640 HLA-typed donors contained about 300 gigabases of sequencing data and around 80 million unique TCR sequences. Four to six DR-DQ haplotypes were handled as single units for association and clustering, since linkage in the cohort was strong. Typing coverage differed by locus: A, B, C, DRB1 and DQB1 were typed in about 620-630 donors, DQA1 in about 560, DPA1 in 600 to 610, and DPB1 in just under 490. On average, 235,054 unique TCR beta nucleotide sequences were sequenced per donor among a few hundred genotyped donors of the cohort, with 15% to 20% of those sequences being non-productive. To predict cytomegalovirus infection status, the study brought together high-throughput TCR immunosequencing, statistical association of individual TCRs with disease status, and machine learning. Donor age, sex, ethnicity and CMV serostatus were compiled alongside the repertoire data. The T cell repertoires of some 700 subjects were profiled by immunosequencing and related to cytomegalovirus serostatus. Both class I and class II loci were covered by HLA typing, at four-digit resolution. An earlier analysis of 587 of the donors used high-throughput TCR beta sequencing to judge whether each TCR beta V gene segment behaved as functional or pseudogenic. In addition to the first cohort of several hundred subjects, a separate validation cohort of approximately 110 different subjects was used. The study aimed to test whether cataloging public T cell receptors could reveal signatures of past pathogen exposure. To study patterns of TCR occurrence, a later analysis re-analyzed previously published TCR beta repertoires from under 750 donors and added high-resolution HLA genotyping. Overall results and qualifications from the work: A later genetic analysis reported fewer N-insertions in productive TCRs among donors in an Asian-associated ancestry cluster than the approximately 670-donor mean. A later genetic analysis associated a missense DCLRE1C variant with V-gene and J-gene trimming of TCR beta chains, and an independent cohort replicated the association. A cluster of highly shared sequence variants was judged likely to represent a technical artifact of the sequencing pipeline. A further reported finding was that TCR beta sequences accurately predicted the HLA-A and HLA-B alleles for most subjects in the first cohort. A few of the identified cytomegalovirus-associated TCR beta chains were confirmed in vitro to be specific for cytomegalovirus antigens. Assigning TCR associations to individual alleles was difficult when HLA alleles, especially DR and DQ, strongly co-occurred. It was suggested by the authors that the approach could potentially be generalized to other disease states and immunological phenotypes. Because counts were too low, seventeen rarely observed V segments, including chromosome 9 orphons, were left out of the earlier analysis of a few hundred of the donors. Correlated functional status among segregating V segments might reflect linkage disequilibrium, but an unknown experimental factor could not be ruled out. Across donors, most TCR sequences were observed very rarely, whereas some public TCRs were present in many individuals. In a later analysis, HLA-associated TCR beta chains were found to be more clonally expanded and to have lower generation probabilities than equally common non-associated chains. The presence/absence analyses assumed that sequencing depth was roughly uniform across donors, and that assumption may not be true. Immune exposure information for the cohort was limited to CMV serostatus. According to a later analysis, most CMV-associated TCR beta chains appeared to be HLA-restricted, and the HLA associations seemed to be driven largely by CMV exposure. The study listed approximately 150 TCR beta chains as associated with cytomegalovirus. The classifier was reported to diagnose cytomegalovirus status with high specificity and sensitivity in both the original and validation cohorts. In a later analysis, around 15,000 TCR beta sequences were associated with specific HLA alleles at a false discovery rate of 0.05. A later analysis reported that several top co-occurrence clusters appeared linked to parvovirus B19, influenza, CMV and Epstein-Barr virus. In an earlier analysis of about 540 of the donors, most TCR beta V segments were observed in productive rearrangements about 87% or about 30% of the time, broadly matching IMGT annotations. Some IMGT-functional V segments, including TRBV6-2 and TRBV6-3, could not be told apart with the 87-base-pair reads, so those segments were excluded. According to a later analysis, TCR association rates differed among HLA loci, with DRB1 alleles showing the most associated TCRs and HLA-C alleles showing the fewest. The cohort was sequenced for TCR beta chains only, and without alpha or paired-chain data the features that could be detected were limited. Because HLA typing was missing for some donors at each locus, association tests included only the typed subset.

The germline V gene sets CDR1 to MGHRA and CDR2 to YSYEKL. Trimming takes 4 bases from V and 8 bases from J, and the germline ends sit 17 bases apart. Measured from the cysteine to the phenylalanine, the CDR3 is 15 residues long. Just the 45-base CDR3 DNA is kept, in frame starting at base 1. Note on this clone: No antigen is known for it. The sample holds no much larger clone one base away, and base qualities are not on file.

Library creation used the immunoSEQ multiplex PCR assay. A mixture of 60 forward primers for TCR Vbeta segments and 13 reverse primers for TCR Jbeta segments was used in the multiplex PCR. The CDR3 region of rearranged TCR beta genes was amplified from genomic DNA by a multiplex PCR assay. Amplified TCR beta libraries were sequenced as 87-base-pair reads on the Illumina HiSeq System. The study's processing was this. In a later analysis, some 80 million unique TCR beta chains were counted across the 500 to 850 repertoires, and roughly 9.9 million of these chains were shared by at least two donors. Raw reads were error-corrected and collapsed into unique sequences by a nearest-neighbor algorithm in which closely related sequences were merged to remove PCR and sequencing errors. V, D and J gene segments were assigned by aligning CDR3 sequences to IMGT reference sequences. Each retained sequence needed at least a six-nucleotide match to both a V gene segment and a J gene segment. Rearrangements were called productive when the CDR3 lacked stop codons and stayed in frame with V and J; all others were non-productive. Following IMGT convention, CDR3 was defined as the stretch from the second conserved V-encoded cysteine up to the conserved J-encoded phenylalanine. In an earlier analysis of around 600 of the donors, sequences lacking an unambiguous match to a single V gene segment were excluded. In an earlier analysis of a few hundred of the donors, V segments were called functional above 56.7% productive rearrangements and were called segregating when the between-donor standard deviation exceeded 5%. A statistical classification framework was developed to diagnose cytomegalovirus status using the catalog of TCR beta chain sequences. In a later analysis, TCR nucleotide sequences were compared against IMGT/GENE-DB human TR gene sequences so that V and J genes could be assigned. Using the TCRdist pipeline, a later analysis assigned CDR3 sequences along with most-parsimonious VDJ recombination scenarios. In a later analysis, every TCR beta chain was defined by the combination of its CDR3 amino acid sequence and its V-gene family, and reads without a unique V-gene family were dropped. A later analysis removed 550 to 700 highly shared, low-generation-probability nucleotide sequences to deal with suspected cross-contamination and a sequencing artifact. In a later analysis, a clonal expansion index was calculated for each public chain from normalized within-repertoire ranks of inferred template counts. A later analysis computed generation probabilities with a VDJ recombination model fitted to out-of-frame rearrangements, and checked the results against IGoR. A later analysis scored TCR-TCR, TCR-HLA and TCR-CMV co-occurrence with hypergeometric tests, applying a repertoire-size bias correction to TCR pairs. False discovery rates were estimated in a later analysis by permuting HLA or CMV assignments 20 times. In a later analysis, co-occurring TCRs were grouped using DBSCAN, and TCRdist sequence similarity was added for clustering within HLA-allele-positive subsets. Co-occurrence clustering excluded repertoires with fewer than 30,000 or more than 120,000 public chains, plus five with anomalous nucleotide sharing. Imported from immuneACCESS, the table was reduced by TCRdb to in-frame sequences with V and J called. These copies leave out some clones; in studies compared against another copy, an unresolved V gene accounts for under half, and the cause of the remainder is not known. The V and J calls and clone size were taken over from that table, and D and trimming were inferred from the DNA. The sample profile shows 200,000 or so clones; around 75% of them were found once. The leading ten clones occupy around 6% of the sample.

The cohort comprised around 700 healthy bone marrow donors. Cohort members were all nominally healthy when sampled, although unrecorded immune exposures were likely present. The donor tested CMV seropositive and was one of the 289 seropositive cohort members. A peripheral blood sample was collected from each donor, and TCR beta sequencing was performed on peripheral blood mononuclear cells. Genomic DNA was extracted from the blood cell samples with the Qiagen DNeasy Blood Extraction Kit. The chain couples TRBV4-1 to TRBJ1-4; TRBD1 might be the D gene, on 6 matching bases. This TCR came from a woman aged 25-40 years in good health and CMV-seropositive. The specimen was PBMCs. In nucleotide form, the sequence is TGCGCCAGCAGCCGGCCGCGGGGGGCCGAGGAAAAACTGTTTTTT. The encoded protein is CASSRPRGAEEKLFF.